This TCR beta chain was observed in a study of T cells after yellow fever vaccination. Broader study findings: Some clonotypes, a small share, were shared between CD4 and CD8 compartments.

TCRdb reanalysed the 5' RACE reads using MiXCR and keeps one entry per CDR3 protein. The sample lists around 320,000 distinct CDR3 sequences; about 10% were seen once. Comments on this clonotype: Its matching antigen is unknown.

With 5 bases clipped from V and 6 bases from J, the junction kept 6 bases outside the gene matches. The CDR3 spans 14 residues. Germline lookup yields CDR1 SEHNR and CDR2 FQNEAQ (reference sequence). The sample was CD4+ T cells sorted from PBMCs, taken 45 days after the yellow fever booster vaccination. The genes are TRBV7-9 and TRBJ2-2, with TRBD1 identical over 7 bases. The sequence derives from a young man who received the YFV17D yellow fever vaccine. CDR3 nucleotide sequence: TGTGCCAGCAGCCGAGACAGGGTACCCGGGGAGCTGTTTTTT. It is translated as CASSRDRVPGELFF. Complete variable domain (other parts from reference TRBV7-9 and TRBJ2-2): DTGVSQNPRHKITKRGQNVTFRCDPISEHNRLYWYRQTLGQGPEFLTYFQNEAQLEKSRLLSDRFSAERPKGSFSTLEIQRTEQGDSAMYLCASSRDRVPGELFFGEGSRLTVL.